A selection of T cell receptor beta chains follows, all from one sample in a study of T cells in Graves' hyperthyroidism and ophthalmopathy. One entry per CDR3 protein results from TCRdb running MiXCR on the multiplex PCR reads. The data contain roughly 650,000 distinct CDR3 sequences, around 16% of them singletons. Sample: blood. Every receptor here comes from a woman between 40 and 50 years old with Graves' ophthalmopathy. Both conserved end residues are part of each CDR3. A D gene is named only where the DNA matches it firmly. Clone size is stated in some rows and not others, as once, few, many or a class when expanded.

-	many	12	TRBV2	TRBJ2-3	CASRMSTDTQYF	TGTGCCAGCAGGATGAGCACAGATACGCAGTATTTT
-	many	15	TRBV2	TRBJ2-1	CASRGLVGSYNEQFF	TGTGCCAGCAGGGGGCTAGTGGGCTCCTACAATGAGCAGTTCTTC
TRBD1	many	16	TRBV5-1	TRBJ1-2	CASSLGGQALRDGYTF	TGCGCCAGCAGCTTAGGCGGACAGGCCTTGAGGGATGGCTACACCTTC
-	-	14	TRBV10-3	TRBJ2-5	CAISESGFTETQYF	TGTGCCATCAGTGAGTCGGGGTTTACGGAGACCCAGTACTTC
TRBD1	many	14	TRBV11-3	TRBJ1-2	CASSRDSGNYGYTF	TGTGCCAGCAGCCGGGACAGTGGGAACTATGGCTACACCTTC
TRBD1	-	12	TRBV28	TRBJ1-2	CVTGTANYGYTF	TGTGTAACCGGGACAGCTAACTATGGCTACACCTTC
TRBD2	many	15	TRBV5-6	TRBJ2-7	CASSLGVGLSYEQYF	TGTGCCAGCAGCTTGGGAGTGGGACTATCCTACGAGCAGTACTTC
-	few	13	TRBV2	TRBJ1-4	CASNRGTAEKLFF	TGTGCCAGCAACAGAGGGACTGCCGAAAAACTGTTTTTT
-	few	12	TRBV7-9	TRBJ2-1	CASSNDRVEQFF	TGTGCCAGCAGCAACGACCGGGTTGAGCAGTTCTTC
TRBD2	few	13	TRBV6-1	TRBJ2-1	CASTSGTSTGQFF	TGTGCCAGCACTAGCGGAACCTCCACTGGGCAGTTCTTC
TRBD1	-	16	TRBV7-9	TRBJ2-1	CASSPGQGIVTNEQFF	TGTGCCAGCAGCCCCGGACAGGGGATAGTGACGAATGAGCAGTTCTTC
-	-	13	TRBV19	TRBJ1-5	CASSSRPAQPQHF	TGTGCCAGTAGTAGCCGACCGGCCCAGCCCCAGCATTTT
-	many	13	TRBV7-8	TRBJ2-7	CASSLQVPGEQYF	TGTGCCAGCAGCCTCCAGGTACCGGGGGAGCAGTACTTC
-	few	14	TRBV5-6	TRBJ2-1	CASSLGGYGEWQFF	TGTGCCAGCAGCTTGGGGGGTTATGGGGAGTGGCAGTTCTTC
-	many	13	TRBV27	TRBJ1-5	CASSLQGYQPQHF	TGTGCCAGCAGTCTGCAGGGCTATCAGCCCCAGCATTTT
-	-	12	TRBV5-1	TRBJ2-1	CASSFDGNEQFF	TGCGCCAGCAGCTTTGATGGCAATGAGCAGTTCTTC
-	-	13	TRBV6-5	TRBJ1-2	CASSYSTIYGYTF	TGTGCCAGCAGTTACTCGACAATCTATGGCTACACCTTC
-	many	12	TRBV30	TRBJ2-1	CAWSGAGNEQFF	TGTGCCTGGAGTGGAGCGGGCAATGAGCAGTTCTTC
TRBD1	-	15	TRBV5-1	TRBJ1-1	CASSSGTGVGTEAFF	TGCGCCAGCAGCTCGGGTACAGGGGTGGGCACTGAAGCTTTCTTT
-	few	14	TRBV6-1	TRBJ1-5	CASRSMAGHQPQHF	TGTGCCAGCAGGAGCATGGCAGGTCATCAGCCCCAGCATTTT
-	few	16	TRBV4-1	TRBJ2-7	CASSQGHGPPTYEQYF	TGCGCCAGCAGCCAAGGTCACGGACCGCCTACCTACGAGCAGTACTTC
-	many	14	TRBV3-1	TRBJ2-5	CASSQEGGTQNPYF	TGTGCCAGCAGCCAAGAGGGCGGGACACAGAACCCGTACTTC
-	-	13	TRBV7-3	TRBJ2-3	CASSPYTTDTQYF	TGTGCCAGCAGCCCATATACCACAGATACGCAGTATTTT
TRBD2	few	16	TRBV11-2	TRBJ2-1	CASSLAGGMNYNEQFF	TGTGCCAGCAGCTTAGCGGGGGGGATGAACTACAATGAGCAGTTCTTC
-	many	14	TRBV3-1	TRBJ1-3	CASNSGASGNTIYF	TGTGCCAGCAACTCAGGGGCCTCTGGAAACACCATATATTTT
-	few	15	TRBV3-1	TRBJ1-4	CASGKGETTNEKLFF	TGTGCCAGCGGAAAAGGGGAGACAACTAATGAAAAACTGTTTTTT
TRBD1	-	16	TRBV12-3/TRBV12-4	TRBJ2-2	CASSVSRDRDTGELFF	TGTGCCAGCAGCGTATCTAGGGACAGGGACACCGGGGAGCTGTTTTTT
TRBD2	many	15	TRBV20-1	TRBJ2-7	CSARGGRGGLDEQYF	TGCAGTGCTAGAGGCGGGCGGGGGGGCTTGGACGAGCAGTACTTC
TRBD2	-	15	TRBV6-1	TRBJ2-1	CASSRTRGEGNEQFF	TGTGCCAGCAGCCGTACTCGCGGGGAGGGCAATGAGCAGTTCTTC
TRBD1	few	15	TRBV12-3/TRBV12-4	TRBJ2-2	CASRKLGTVSGELFF	TGTGCCAGCAGAAAACTTGGGACAGTTAGCGGGGAGCTGTTTTTT
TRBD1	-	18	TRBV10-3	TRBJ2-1	CAISARSGTENYYNEQFF	TGTGCCATCAGTGCCCGGTCGGGGACAGAAAACTACTACAATGAGCAGTTCTTC
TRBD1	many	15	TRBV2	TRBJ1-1	CASRAGTVMNTEAFF	TGTGCCAGCAGGGCCGGGACAGTCATGAACACTGAAGCTTTCTTT
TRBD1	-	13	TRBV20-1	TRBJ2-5	CSAPRDREETQYF	TGCAGTGCTCCTCGGGACAGAGAAGAGACCCAGTACTTC
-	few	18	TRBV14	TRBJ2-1	CASSQEVRPTGTNNEQFF	TGTGCCAGCAGCCAAGAGGTCCGGCCTACCGGGACGAACAATGAGCAGTTCTTC
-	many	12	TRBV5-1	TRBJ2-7	CASSLEWGEQYF	TGCGCCAGCAGCTTGGAATGGGGCGAGCAGTACTTC
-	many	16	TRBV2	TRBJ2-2	CASSELGQVGTGELFF	TGTGCCAGCAGTGAACTTGGGCAGGTGGGCACCGGGGAGCTGTTTTTT
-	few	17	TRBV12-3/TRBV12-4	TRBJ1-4	CASSLGMGVGPFLELFF	TGTGCCAGCAGTTTAGGGATGGGGGTCGGGCCCTTTTTGGAACTGTTTTTT
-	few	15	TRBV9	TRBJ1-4	CASSTGLSTNEKLFF	TGTGCCAGCAGCACGGGACTGTCGACTAATGAAAAACTGTTTTTT
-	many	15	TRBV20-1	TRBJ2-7	CSAFTQATSSYEQYF	TGCAGTGCCTTCACGCAAGCGACTAGCTCCTACGAGCAGTACTTC
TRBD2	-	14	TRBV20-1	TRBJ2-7	CSGTSGTSNYEQYF	TGCAGTGGGACTAGCGGGACCTCGAACTACGAGCAGTACTTC
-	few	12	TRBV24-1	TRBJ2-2	CATSGAAGELFF	TGTGCCACCTCCGGGGCGGCCGGGGAGCTGTTTTTT
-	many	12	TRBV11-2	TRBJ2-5	CASGRGRETQYF	TGTGCCAGCGGCCGGGGTCGGGAGACCCAGTACTTC
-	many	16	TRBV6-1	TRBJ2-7	CASSEPGLLGTYEQYF	TGTGCCAGCAGTGAACCGGGACTCCTAGGAACCTACGAGCAGTACTTC
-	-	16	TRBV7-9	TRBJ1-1	CASSPPLGAVETEAFF	TGTGCCAGCAGCCCACCTTTGGGGGCTGTTGAGACTGAAGCTTTCTTT
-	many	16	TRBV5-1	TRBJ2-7	CASSLAFGSTTYEQYF	TGCGCCAGCAGCTTGGCCTTCGGCAGTACGACCTACGAGCAGTACTTC
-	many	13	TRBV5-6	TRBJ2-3	CASSRYSTDTQYF	TGTGCCAGCAGCCGCTACAGCACAGATACGCAGTATTTT
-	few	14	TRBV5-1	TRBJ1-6	CATPQAKESSPLHF	TGCGCCACCCCACAAGCCAAAGAATCTTCACCCCTCCACTTT
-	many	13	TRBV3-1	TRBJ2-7	CASSQEGPRGQYF	TGTGCCAGCAGCCAAGAGGGTCCACGCGGGCAGTACTTC
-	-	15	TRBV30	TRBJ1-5	CAWSVGGGNNQPQHF	TGTGCCTGGAGTGTGGGAGGGGGTAACAATCAGCCCCAGCATTTT
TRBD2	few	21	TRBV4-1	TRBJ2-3	CASSQERGAASGGAVTDTQYF	TGCGCCAGCAGCCAAGAACGGGGGGCGGCTAGCGGGGGGGCCGTAACAGATACGCAGTATTTT
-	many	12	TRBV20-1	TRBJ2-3	CSVIGFLDTQYF	TGCAGTGTTATAGGGTTCCTCGATACGCAGTATTTT